The sequence of this T cell receptor beta chain was determined in a study of cytomegalovirus exposure and HLA in healthy donors. General observations from the study: The authors enumerated 164 TCR beta chains as linked to cytomegalovirus. It was confirmed in vitro that a few of the CMV-associated chains were specific for CMV antigens.

As for this clone: What it binds is unknown.

V was pared by 6 bases and J by 3 bases, with 15 bases between. CDR3 length: 15 residues. In germline, CDR1 is MNHEY, CDR2 SMNVEV (reference sequence). Some clones are missing from TCRdb's copy, which holds only in-frame ones; the method was immunoSEQ multiplex PCR. The sample has about 88,000 clones, approximately 84% seen once. The donors formed part of the approximately 130-subject validation cohort, distinct from the roughly 600-subject first cohort. The clonotype originates from a woman between 18 and 29 years old in good health and CMV-seropositive. Sequencing was carried out using PBMCs. The genes are TRBV27 and TRBJ2-1; TRBD2 is a possible D gene (5 bases). This chain's CDR3 is CASSPTLGLYNEQFF. Written as DNA, the CDR3 is TGTGCCAGCAGCCCCACCCTCGGACTCTACAATGAGCAGTTCTTC.